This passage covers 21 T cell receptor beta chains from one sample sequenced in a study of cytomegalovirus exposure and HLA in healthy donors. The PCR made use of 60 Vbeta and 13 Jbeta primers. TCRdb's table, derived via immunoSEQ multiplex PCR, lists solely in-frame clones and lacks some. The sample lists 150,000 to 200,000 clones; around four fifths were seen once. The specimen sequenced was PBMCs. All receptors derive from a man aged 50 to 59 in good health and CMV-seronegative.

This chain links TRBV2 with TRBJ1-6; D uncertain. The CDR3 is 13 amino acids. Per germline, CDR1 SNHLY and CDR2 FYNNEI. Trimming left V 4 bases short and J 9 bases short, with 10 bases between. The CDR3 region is CASSGTVSSPLHF. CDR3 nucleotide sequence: TGTGCCAGCAGTGGAACGGTCTCTTCACCCCTCCACTTT.

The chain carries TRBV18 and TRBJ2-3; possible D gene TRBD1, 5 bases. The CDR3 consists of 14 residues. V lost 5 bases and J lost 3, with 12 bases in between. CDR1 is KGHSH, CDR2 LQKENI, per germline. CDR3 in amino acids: CASSVRALTDTQYF. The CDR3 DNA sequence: TGTGCCAGCTCAGTCAGGGCGCTTACAGATACGCAGTATTTT.

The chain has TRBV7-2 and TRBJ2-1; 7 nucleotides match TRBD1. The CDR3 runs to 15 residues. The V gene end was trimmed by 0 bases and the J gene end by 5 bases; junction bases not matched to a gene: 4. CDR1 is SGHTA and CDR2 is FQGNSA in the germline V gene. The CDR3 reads CASSLAQGQHNEQFF. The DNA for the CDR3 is TGTGCCAGCAGCTTAGCGCAGGGACAGCACAATGAGCAGTTCTTC.

The CDR3 DNA reads as TGTGCCAGCTCACCCCAGGGACAGCTAAAGAACACTGAAGCTTTCTTT. Protein sequence: CASSPQGQLKNTEAFF. The chain carries TRBV18 and TRBJ1-1; 7 bases fit TRBD1. The junction had 8 bases not matched to a gene; V was cut back by 3 bases and J by 1 base. The length of the CDR3 is 16 residues. The germline CDR1 and CDR2 sequences are KGHSH and LQKENI.

The CDR3 bases are TGTGCCTGGAGTCCTTCAGGGGTAATCGGGGCCAACGTCCTGACTTTC. Its translation is CAWSPSGVIGANVLTF. This chain uses TRBV30 with TRBJ2-6; D perhaps matches TRBD1 (6 bases). V dropped 2 bases and J dropped 4 bases, with 15 bases sitting between them. The CDR3 is 16 residues long. Germline V gene lookup returns CDR1 GTSNPN and CDR2 SVGIG (reference sequence). Looking up the rest from reference TRBV30 and TRBJ2-6 gives the full variable domain: SQTIHQWPATLVQPVGSPLSLECTVEGTSNPNLYWYRQAAGRGLQLLFYSVGIGQISSEVPQNLSASRPQDRQFILSSKKLLLSDSGFYLCAWSPSGVIGANVLTFGAGSRLTVL.

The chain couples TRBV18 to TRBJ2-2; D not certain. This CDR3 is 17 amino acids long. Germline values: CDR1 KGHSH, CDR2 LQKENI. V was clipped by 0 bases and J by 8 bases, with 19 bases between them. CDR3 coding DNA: TGTGCCAGCTCACCACCCCCCAGACGGAGTCGTTCGGGGGAGCTGTTTTTT. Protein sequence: CASSPPPRRSRSGELFF. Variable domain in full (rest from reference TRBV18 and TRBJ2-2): NAGVMQNPRHLVRRRGQEARLRCSPMKGHSHVYWYRQLPEEGLKFMVYLQKENIIDESGMPKERFSAEFPKEGPSILRIQQVVRGDSAAYFCASSPPPRRSRSGELFFGEGSRLTVL.

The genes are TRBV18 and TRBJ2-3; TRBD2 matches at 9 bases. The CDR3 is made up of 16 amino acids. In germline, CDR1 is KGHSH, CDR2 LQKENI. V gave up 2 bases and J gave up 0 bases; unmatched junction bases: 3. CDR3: CASSPISGGSTDTQYF. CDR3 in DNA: TGTGCCAGCTCACCAATAAGCGGGGGGAGCACAGATACGCAGTATTTT.

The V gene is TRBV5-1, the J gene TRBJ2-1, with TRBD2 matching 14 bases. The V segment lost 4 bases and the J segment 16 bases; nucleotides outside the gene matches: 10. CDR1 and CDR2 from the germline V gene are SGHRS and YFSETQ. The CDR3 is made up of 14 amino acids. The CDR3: CASSPTSGGDQGFF. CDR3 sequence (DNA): TGCGCCAGCAGCCCGACTAGCGGGGGGGACCAGGGATTCTTC.

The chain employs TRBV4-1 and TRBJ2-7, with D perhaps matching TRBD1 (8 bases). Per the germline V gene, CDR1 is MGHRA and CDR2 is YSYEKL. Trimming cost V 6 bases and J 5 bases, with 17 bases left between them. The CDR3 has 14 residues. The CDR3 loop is CASRSQGGVDEQYF. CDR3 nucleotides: TGCGCCAGCAGGTCACAGGGGGGGGTTGACGAGCAGTACTTC.

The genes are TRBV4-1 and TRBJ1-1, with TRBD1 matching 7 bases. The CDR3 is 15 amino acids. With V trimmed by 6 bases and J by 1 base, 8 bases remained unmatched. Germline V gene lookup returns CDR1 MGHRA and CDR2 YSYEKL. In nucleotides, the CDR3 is TGCGCCAGCAGTCCCTCTGACAGGGCGAACACTGAAGCTTTCTTT. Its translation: CASSPSDRANTEAFF.

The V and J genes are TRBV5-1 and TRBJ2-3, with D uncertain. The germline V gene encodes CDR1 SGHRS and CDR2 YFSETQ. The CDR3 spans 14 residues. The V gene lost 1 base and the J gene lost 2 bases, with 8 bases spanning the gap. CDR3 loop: CASSLWASTDTQYF. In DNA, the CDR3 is TGCGCCAGCAGCTTGTGGGCATCCACAGATACGCAGTATTTT.

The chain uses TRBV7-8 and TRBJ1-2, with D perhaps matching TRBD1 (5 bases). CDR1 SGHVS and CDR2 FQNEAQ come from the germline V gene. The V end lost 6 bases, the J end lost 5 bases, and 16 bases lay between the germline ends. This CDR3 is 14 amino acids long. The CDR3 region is CASSPGGTLYGYTF. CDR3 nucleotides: TGTGCCAGCAGTCCGGGGGGGACTTTGTATGGCTACACCTTC.

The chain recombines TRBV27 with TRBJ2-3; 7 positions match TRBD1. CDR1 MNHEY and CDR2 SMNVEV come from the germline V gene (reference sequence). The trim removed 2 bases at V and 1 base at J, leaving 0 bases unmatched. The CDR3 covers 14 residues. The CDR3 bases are TGTGCCAGCAGTTTAGACAGGGGCACAGATACGCAGTATTTT. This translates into CASSLDRGTDTQYF.

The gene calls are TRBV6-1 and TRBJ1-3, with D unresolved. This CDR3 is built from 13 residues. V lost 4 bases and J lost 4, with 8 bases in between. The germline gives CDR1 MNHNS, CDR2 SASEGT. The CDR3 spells CASSVSSGNTIYF. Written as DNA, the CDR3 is TGTGCCAGCAGTGTGTCGTCGGGAAACACCATATATTTT.

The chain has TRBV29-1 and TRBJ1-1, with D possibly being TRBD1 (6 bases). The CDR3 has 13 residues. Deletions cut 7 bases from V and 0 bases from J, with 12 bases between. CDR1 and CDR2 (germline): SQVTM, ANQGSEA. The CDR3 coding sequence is TGCAGCGCTCGTTCAGGGGTGAACACTGAAGCTTTCTTT. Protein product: CSARSGVNTEAFF.

CDR3 nucleotides: TGTGCCAGCAGTTCTCAGGGTCAGCCCCAGCATTTT. Its translation: CASSSQGQPQHF. The genes are TRBV28 and TRBJ1-5; a possible D gene is TRBD1 (5 bases). CDR3 size: 12 residues. Trimming removed 4 bases at V and 6 bases at J, with 7 bases between. Germline V gives CDR1 MDHEN, CDR2 SYDVKM.

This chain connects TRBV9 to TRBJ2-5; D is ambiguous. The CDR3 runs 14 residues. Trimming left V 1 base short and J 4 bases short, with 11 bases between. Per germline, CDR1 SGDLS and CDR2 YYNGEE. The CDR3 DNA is TGTGCCAGCAGCGTAAACCAGTTTCGAGAGACCCAGTACTTC. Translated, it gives CASSVNQFRETQYF. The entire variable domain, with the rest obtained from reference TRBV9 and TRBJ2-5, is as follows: DSGVTQTPKHLITATGQRVTLRCSPRSGDLSVYWYQQSLDQGLQFLIQYYNGEERAKGNILERFSAQQFPDLHSELNLSSLELGDSALYFCASSVNQFRETQYFGPGTRLLVL.

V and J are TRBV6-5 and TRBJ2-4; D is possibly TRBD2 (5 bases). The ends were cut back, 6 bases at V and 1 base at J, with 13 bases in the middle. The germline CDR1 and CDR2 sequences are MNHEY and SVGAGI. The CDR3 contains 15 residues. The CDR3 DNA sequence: TGTGCCAGCAGCCGGGGATTAATGGCCAAAAACATTCAGTACTTC. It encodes CASSRGLMAKNIQYF.

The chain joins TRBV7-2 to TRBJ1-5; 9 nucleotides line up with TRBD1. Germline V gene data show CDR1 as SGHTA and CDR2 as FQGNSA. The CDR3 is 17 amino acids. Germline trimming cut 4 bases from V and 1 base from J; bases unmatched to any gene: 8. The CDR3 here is CASSSQRGTGSNQPQHF. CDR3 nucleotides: TGTGCCAGCAGCTCCCAAAGAGGGACAGGGAGCAATCAGCCCCAGCATTTT. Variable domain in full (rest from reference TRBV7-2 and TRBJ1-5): GAGVSQSPSNKVTEKGKDVELRCDPISGHTALYWYRQSLGQGLEFLIYFQGNSAPDKSGLPSDRFSAERTGGSVSTLTIQRTQQEDSAVYLCASSSQRGTGSNQPQHFGDGTRLSIL.

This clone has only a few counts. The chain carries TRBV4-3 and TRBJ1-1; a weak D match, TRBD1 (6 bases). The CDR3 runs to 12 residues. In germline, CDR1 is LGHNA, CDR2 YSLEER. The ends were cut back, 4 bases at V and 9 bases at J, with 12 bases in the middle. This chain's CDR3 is CASSLTGTQAFF. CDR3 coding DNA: TGCGCCAGCAGCCTTACCGGGACACAAGCTTTCTTT.

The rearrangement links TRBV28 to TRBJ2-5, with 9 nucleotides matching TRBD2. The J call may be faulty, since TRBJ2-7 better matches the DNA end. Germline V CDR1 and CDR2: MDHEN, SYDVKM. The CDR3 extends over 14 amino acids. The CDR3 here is CASIPGLATYEQYF. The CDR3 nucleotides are TGTGCCAGCATTCCGGGACTAGCCACCTACGAGCAGTACTTC.